Below are 32 T cell receptor beta chains sequenced from a single sample in a study of T-cell memory formation after mild COVID-19. TCRdb processed the 5' RACE reads anew with MiXCR; each CDR3 protein has one entry. Among 55,000 to 80,000 distinct CDR3 sequences listed, over 8.5% were seen once. The specimen sequenced was PBMCs or a T cell subset sorted from them (not recorded which). These receptors all come from a man younger than 35 who had mild COVID-19 (a few samples of this study predate the infection). Cell type and time point are not known.

This clonotype was counted between two and nine times. This chain joins TRBV28 and TRBJ2-7; 9 positions agree with TRBD1. Germline lookup yields CDR1 MDHEN and CDR2 SYDVKM. Losses at the gene ends were 6 bases for V and 2 bases for J; bases not matched to a gene: 14. The CDR3 contains 17 residues. CDR3 coding DNA: TGTGCCAGCAGCAGCCCGGGACAGGGTTCAGGAACCTACGAGCAGTACGTC. Translation: CASSSPGQGSGTYEQYV.

The V and J genes are TRBV3-1 and TRBJ2-1; D unclear. The CDR3 loop spans 15 amino acids. V gave up 5 bases and J gave up 2 bases, with 13 bases separating them. The germline gives CDR1 LGHDT, CDR2 YNNKEL (reference sequence). CDR3 in amino acids: CASSSGPATYNEQFF. DNA of the CDR3: TGTGCCAGCAGCTCCGGACCGGCAACCTACAATGAGCAGTTCTTC.

This clonotype was counted between two and nine times. The chain links TRBV24-1 to TRBJ1-1, with D tentatively TRBD1 (5 bases). The CDR3 length is 16 residues. Germline CDR1 KGHDR, CDR2 SFDVKD. Trimming cost V 3 bases and J 1 base, with 14 bases left between them. DNA for the CDR3: TGTGCCACCAGTGATGGGAGACAGCCCAAGAACACTGAAGCTTTCTTT. Its protein is CATSDGRQPKNTEAFF.

This chain links TRBV12-3 or TRBV12-4 with TRBJ2-7; perhaps TRBD1 as D (6 bases). The V end was cut by 4 bases, the J end by 0 bases, with 10 bases between. This CDR3 spans 14 amino acids. The CDR3 reads CASSSLDSSYEQYF. The CDR3 DNA reads TGTGCCAGCAGTTCCCTGGACAGCTCCTACGAGCAGTACTTC.

The chain employs TRBV6-5 and TRBJ1-4, with D possibly being TRBD1 (6 bases). Germline loops: CDR1 MNHEY, CDR2 SVGAGI. CDR3 length: 13 residues. Between the trimmed V and J ends, which lost 5 bases and 8 bases, there was a span of 12 bases. The CDR3 loop reads CASSRRQVEKLFF. In DNA form, the CDR3 reads TGTGCCAGCAGTCGACGACAGGTCGAAAAACTGTTTTTT.

CDR3 in amino acids: CASSLGGVGRRYTF. CDR3 nucleotides: TGTGCCAGCAGCTTAGGCGGGGTGGGTCGGCGCTACACCTTC. The chain links TRBV7-2 to TRBJ1-2; D ambiguous. Trimming took 1 base from V and 9 from J, leaving 15 bases between them. This CDR3 contains 14 residues. The germline gives CDR1 SGHTA, CDR2 FQGNSA. The full variable domain, rest sourced from reference TRBV7-2 and TRBJ1-2, is GAGVSQSPSNKVTEKGKDVELRCDPISGHTALYWYRQSLGQGLEFLIYFQGNSAPDKSGLPSDRFSAERTGGSVSTLTIQRTQQEDSAVYLCASSLGGVGRRYTFGSGTRLTVV.

This clonotype occurred many times. The rearrangement joins TRBV10-3 to TRBJ2-7; 8 bases align to TRBD1. The length of the CDR3 is 13 residues. Germline CDR1 is ENHRY and CDR2 is SYGVKD. Germline trimming cut 4 bases from V and 3 bases from J; bases unmatched to any gene: 2. Written as DNA, the CDR3 is TGTGCCATCAGTGCAGACAGGGGCTACGAGCAGTACGTC. It codes for CAISADRGYEQYV.

The V gene is TRBV7-9, the J gene TRBJ2-1; 9 bases are shared with TRBD1. Trimming removed 9 bases from V and 7 bases from J; junction bases left unmatched: 16. CDR1 is SEHNR and CDR2 is FQNEAQ in the germline V gene (reference sequence). The CDR3 runs 16 residues. The CDR3 protein is CASIRLRDRVQNEQFF. The CDR3 bases are TGTGCCAGTATAAGACTCCGGGACAGGGTCCAAAATGAGCAGTTCTTC. The variable domain in full, with the rest retrieved from reference TRBV7-9 and TRBJ2-1, is DTGVSQNPRHKITKRGQNVTFRCDPISEHNRLYWYRQTLGQGPEFLTYFQNEAQLEKSRLLSDRFSAERPKGSFSTLEIQRTEQGDSAMYLCASIRLRDRVQNEQFFGPGTRLTVL.

This clonotype was recorded many times. The chain is built from TRBV7-6 and TRBJ1-1; D is perhaps TRBD1 (5 bases). Germline V gene lookup returns CDR1 SGHVS and CDR2 FNYEAQ. V was shortened by 1 base and J by 0 bases, with 12 bases between the two germline ends. This CDR3 contains 16 residues. The CDR3, as DNA: TGTGCCAGCAGCTTAGAGGGGCTCGGAATGAACACTGAAGCTTTCTTT. Residues: CASSLEGLGMNTEAFF.

This clonotype was found many times. The gene calls are TRBV24-1 and TRBJ2-2, with D unclear. The CDR3 extends over 14 amino acids. Trimming removed 2 bases at V and 1 base at J, with 4 bases between. CDR1 and CDR2 from the germline V gene are KGHDR and SFDVKD. CDR3 sequence (DNA): TGTGCCACCAGTGATTCCCGGAACACCGGGGAGCTGTTTTTT. It yields the protein CATSDSRNTGELFF.

The chain joins TRBV6-2 or TRBV6-3 to TRBJ2-3, with 9 nucleotides matching TRBD2. This CDR3 is built from 14 residues. The germline CDR1 and CDR2 sequences are MNHEY and SVGEGT. After removal of 6 bases from V and 5 bases from J, the junction contained 6 bases not matched to a gene. This CDR3 reads CASRRGGLEDTQYF. The CDR3 nucleotides are TGTGCCAGCAGGCGGGGGGGCCTCGAAGATACGCAGTATTTT.

About this clonotype: A read error may produce the germline difference seen at one junction end. This chain joins TRBV5-1 and TRBJ2-3; 9 positions match TRBD2. The CDR3 extends over 16 amino acids. Germline V gene lookup returns CDR1 SGHRS and CDR2 YFSETQ. The DNA for the CDR3 is TGCGCCAACAGCGACCGAAGCGGGGGGCCCACAGATACGCAGTATTTT. Residues: CANSDRSGGPTDTQYF.

This clonotype showed up many times. The CDR3 nucleotides read TGTGCCAGCAGCTTAGACAGGGGCAACTATGGCTACACCTTC. Its translation is CASSLDRGNYGYTF. The chain has TRBV7-2 and TRBJ1-2, with 7 bases lining up with TRBD1. The CDR3 sequence is 14 residues long. Germline V gene lookup returns CDR1 SGHTA and CDR2 FQGNSA. Trimming removed 1 base from V and 2 bases from J; junction bases left unmatched: 1. The full variable domain, its missing parts supplied by reference TRBV7-2 and TRBJ1-2, is GAGVSQSPSNKVTEKGKDVELRCDPISGHTALYWYRQSLGQGLEFLIYFQGNSAPDKSGLPSDRFSAERTGGSVSTLTIQRTQQEDSAVYLCASSLDRGNYGYTFGSGTRLTVV.

The chain has TRBV6-5 and TRBJ2-1, with D possibly matching TRBD2 (6 bases). CDR1 is MNHEY, CDR2 SVGAGI, per germline. The ends were cut back, 4 bases at V and 2 bases at J, with 15 bases in the middle. The CDR3 extends over 16 amino acids. CDR3 residues: CASSFTSGLTYNEQFF. CDR3 nucleotide sequence: TGTGCCAGCAGTTTCACCTCGGGACTCACCTACAATGAGCAGTTCTTC.

This clonotype was seen only a few times. This chain connects TRBV3-1 to TRBJ1-5, with D hard to call. V was pared by 0 bases and J by 2 bases, with 8 bases between. Germline CDR1 is LGHDT and CDR2 is YNNKEL (reference sequence). There are 15 residues in the CDR3. CDR3 sequence (DNA): TGTGCCAGCAGCCAAGAGAACGGGGGCAATCAGCCCCAGCATTTT. Translation: CASSQENGGNQPQHF.

There are a few counts of this clonotype. V is TRBV20-1 and J is TRBJ1-4; unclear D gene. The germline CDR1 and CDR2 sequences are DFQATT and SNEGSKA (reference sequence). This CDR3 comprises 13 residues. Deletions cut 6 bases from V and 5 bases from J, with 13 bases between. CDR3 sequence (DNA): TGCAGTGCGAGACCCGCAGAGAATGAAAAACTGTTTTTT. Translated, it gives CSARPAENEKLFF.

This clonotype has ten or more counts. The chain couples TRBV20-1 to TRBJ2-1; TRBD2 matches 10 bases. The CDR3 has 17 amino acids. Germline assignment: CDR1 DFQATT and CDR2 SNEGSKA (reference sequence). V lost 4 bases and J lost 0; bases outside the gene matches: 9. CDR3 loop: CSAIVLAGKSSYNEQFF. The CDR3 DNA is TGCAGTGCTATCGTACTAGCGGGGAAAAGCTCCTACAATGAGCAGTTCTTC.

This clonotype has a handful of counts. V gene TRBV5-6 combines with J gene TRBJ1-2; no clear D. Trimming took off 4 bases at V and 1 base at J, with 8 bases between the two ends. Germline V gives CDR1 SGHDT, CDR2 YYEEEE. CDR3 size: 13 residues. The CDR3 sequence: CASSPGFNYGYTF. Written as DNA, the CDR3 is TGTGCCAGCAGCCCGGGGTTTAACTATGGCTACACCTTC.

The genes are TRBV29-1 and TRBJ1-1; D unresolved. V lost 2 bases to trimming and J lost 2 bases, with 6 bases between them. This CDR3 has 12 residues. Germline V gives CDR1 SQVTM, CDR2 ANQGSEA. CDR3 amino acids: CSVEKDNTEAFF. CDR3 coding DNA: TGCAGCGTTGAAAAGGATAACACTGAAGCTTTCTTT.

This clonotype has a count of ten or more. J is TRBJ2-5 and V is TRBV4-2; 10 bases are shared with TRBD1. The V and J ends lost 0 bases and 3 bases, in that order; junction bases with no gene match: 1. CDR1 and CDR2 from the germline V gene are LGHNA and YNFKEQ. The length of the CDR3 is 15 residues. CDR3 coding DNA: TGTGCCAGCAGCCAAGATGGGACAGGGGAAGAGACCCAGTACTTC. Residues: CASSQDGTGEETQYF.

This clonotype was seen only a few times. This chain links TRBV20-1 with TRBJ2-5; TRBD2 agrees at 8 bases. Germline V gives CDR1 DFQATT, CDR2 SNEGSKA (reference sequence). This CDR3 spans 15 amino acids. With 7 bases clipped from V and 1 base from J, the junction kept 11 bases outside the gene matches. The DNA of the CDR3 is TGCAGTGTTTCAGGGGCGGGGGGCCTCCAAGAGACCCAGTACTTC. Its translation: CSVSGAGGLQETQYF.

This clonotype was detected ten times or more. The rearrangement joins TRBV7-6 to TRBJ2-5; TRBD2 matches at 12 bases. Germline trimming cut 0 bases from V and 2 bases from J; bases unmatched to any gene: 1. CDR3 length equals 16 residues. Germline V gene sequence: CDR1 SGHVS, CDR2 FNYEAQ. CDR3 residues: CASSLALAGGQETQYF. CDR3 sequence (DNA): TGTGCCAGCAGCTTAGCGCTAGCGGGGGGGCAAGAGACCCAGTACTTC. The full variable domain, its missing parts supplied by reference TRBV7-6 and TRBJ2-5, is GAGVSQSPRYKVTKRGQDVALRCDPISGHVSLYWYRQALGQGPEFLTYFNYEAQQDKSGLPNDRFSAERPEGSISTLTIQRTEQRDSAMYRCASSLALAGGQETQYFGPGTRLLVL.

The chain links TRBV4-3 to TRBJ2-5, with D perhaps assigned TRBD1 or TRBD2 (5 bases each). Per germline, CDR1 LGHNA and CDR2 YSLEER. The V end was cut by 0 bases, the J end by 1 base, with 9 bases between. This CDR3 is built from 15 residues. CDR3 residues: CASSQDMRGQETQYF. For the CDR3, the DNA is TGCGCCAGCAGCCAAGATATGAGGGGCCAAGAGACCCAGTACTTC.

The chain joins TRBV19 to TRBJ2-3; either TRBD1 or TRBD2 may supply D (6 bases each). V lost 5 bases, J lost 3 bases, and 18 bases lay in between. CDR1 and CDR2 (germline): LNHDA, SQIVND (reference sequence). CDR3 size: 16 residues. DNA of the CDR3: TGTGCCAGTAGTGGACGGGACAAGGGGAGGACAGATACGCAGTATTTT. Translating it yields CASSGRDKGRTDTQYF. The full variable domain, its missing parts supplied by reference TRBV19 and TRBJ2-3, is DGGITQSPKYLFRKEGQNVTLSCEQNLNHDAMYWYRQDPGQGLRLIYYSQIVNDFQKGDIAEGYSVSREKKESFPLTVTSAQKNPTAFYLCASSGRDKGRTDTQYFGPGTRLTVL.

This clonotype showed up just a few times. The gene calls are TRBV23-1 and TRBJ2-7; perhaps TRBD1 as D (6 bases). TRBV23-1 is classed as an ORF, of uncertain function. The CDR3 runs to 17 residues. V lost 3 bases and J lost 4, with 22 bases in between. CDR3 protein: CASSHLKGDIRAYEQYV. The CDR3 nucleotides are TGCGCCAGCAGTCATCTTAAGGGGGACATAAGAGCGTACGAGCAGTACGTC.

A few counts support this clonotype. CDR3 residues: CASGLTQGFQAFF. In DNA, the CDR3 is TGTGCTAGTGGTTTGACCCAGGGATTTCAAGCTTTCTTT. The genes are TRBV12-5 and TRBJ1-1, with D perhaps TRBD1 (5 bases). Deletions cut 2 bases from V and 9 bases from J, with 13 bases between. Germline V gene lookup returns CDR1 LGHNT and CDR2 FRNRAP. The CDR3 consists of 13 residues.

Only a few counts were recorded for this clonotype. V and J are TRBV19 and TRBJ2-3; D unresolved. V lost 3 bases, J lost 2 bases, and 6 bases lay in between. The CDR3 extends over 13 amino acids. Germline V CDR1 and CDR2: LNHDA, SQIVND (reference sequence). The CDR3 nucleotides are TGTGCCAGTAGTATCGGAAACACAGATACGCAGTATTTT. Residues: CASSIGNTDTQYF.

This clonotype was counted at least ten times. The CDR3 loop is CASSYGLSGGPQQFF. The CDR3 DNA reads TGTGCCAGCAGTTATGGTCTTTCTGGGGGGCCTCAGCAGTTCTTC. The rearrangement uses TRBV6-5 and TRBJ2-1; either TRBD1 or TRBD2 may supply D (6 bases each). Germline V lookup: CDR1 MNHEY, CDR2 SVGAGI. V lost 3 bases and J 11 bases, leaving 20 bases between the germline ends. This CDR3 is built from 15 residues.

The CDR3 loop is CASSTKLGGAREQFF. The CDR3 nucleotides read TGTGCCAGCAGTACTAAGCTCGGGGGGGCCCGGGAGCAGTTCTTC. The chain links TRBV6-5 to TRBJ2-1; 8 bases are a match to TRBD2. The CDR3 is made up of 15 amino acids. V trimming: 5 bases; J trimming: 10 bases; junction bases outside the gene matches: 13. The germline CDR1 and CDR2 sequences are MNHEY and SVGAGI.

This clonotype showed up just a few times. The chain combines TRBV7-2 with TRBJ2-2, with 11 bases that match TRBD2. The V gene end was trimmed by 3 bases and the J gene end by 1 base; junction bases not matched to a gene: 1. The CDR3 covers 16 residues. Looked up from germline, CDR1 is SGHTA and CDR2 is FQGNSA. Here the CDR3 reads CASSFTSGGNTGELFF. The DNA for the CDR3 is TGTGCCAGCAGCTTCACTAGCGGGGGGAACACCGGGGAGCTGTTTTTT.

Only a few counts were recorded for this clonotype. V and J are TRBV6-6 and TRBJ2-7; 7 nucleotides line up with TRBD1. With V trimmed by 5 bases and J by 4 bases, 11 bases remained unmatched. The V gene's germline CDR1 is MNHNY and CDR2 SVGAGI (reference sequence). This CDR3 has 15 residues. CDR3 sequence (DNA): TGTGCCAGCAGTCCCGACAGGGCGAGAAGATACGAGCAGTACGTC. The encoded protein is CASSPDRARRYEQYV.

There are many counts of this clonotype. A junction end diverges from the germline sequence, so it may reflect a read error. The chain combines TRBV12-3 or TRBV12-4 with TRBJ2-3, with 7 bases fitting TRBD1. This CDR3 is 12 amino acids long. This chain's CDR3 is CASSTGTATQYF. DNA for the CDR3: TGTGCCAGCAGTACCGGGACAGCTACGCAGTATTTT.